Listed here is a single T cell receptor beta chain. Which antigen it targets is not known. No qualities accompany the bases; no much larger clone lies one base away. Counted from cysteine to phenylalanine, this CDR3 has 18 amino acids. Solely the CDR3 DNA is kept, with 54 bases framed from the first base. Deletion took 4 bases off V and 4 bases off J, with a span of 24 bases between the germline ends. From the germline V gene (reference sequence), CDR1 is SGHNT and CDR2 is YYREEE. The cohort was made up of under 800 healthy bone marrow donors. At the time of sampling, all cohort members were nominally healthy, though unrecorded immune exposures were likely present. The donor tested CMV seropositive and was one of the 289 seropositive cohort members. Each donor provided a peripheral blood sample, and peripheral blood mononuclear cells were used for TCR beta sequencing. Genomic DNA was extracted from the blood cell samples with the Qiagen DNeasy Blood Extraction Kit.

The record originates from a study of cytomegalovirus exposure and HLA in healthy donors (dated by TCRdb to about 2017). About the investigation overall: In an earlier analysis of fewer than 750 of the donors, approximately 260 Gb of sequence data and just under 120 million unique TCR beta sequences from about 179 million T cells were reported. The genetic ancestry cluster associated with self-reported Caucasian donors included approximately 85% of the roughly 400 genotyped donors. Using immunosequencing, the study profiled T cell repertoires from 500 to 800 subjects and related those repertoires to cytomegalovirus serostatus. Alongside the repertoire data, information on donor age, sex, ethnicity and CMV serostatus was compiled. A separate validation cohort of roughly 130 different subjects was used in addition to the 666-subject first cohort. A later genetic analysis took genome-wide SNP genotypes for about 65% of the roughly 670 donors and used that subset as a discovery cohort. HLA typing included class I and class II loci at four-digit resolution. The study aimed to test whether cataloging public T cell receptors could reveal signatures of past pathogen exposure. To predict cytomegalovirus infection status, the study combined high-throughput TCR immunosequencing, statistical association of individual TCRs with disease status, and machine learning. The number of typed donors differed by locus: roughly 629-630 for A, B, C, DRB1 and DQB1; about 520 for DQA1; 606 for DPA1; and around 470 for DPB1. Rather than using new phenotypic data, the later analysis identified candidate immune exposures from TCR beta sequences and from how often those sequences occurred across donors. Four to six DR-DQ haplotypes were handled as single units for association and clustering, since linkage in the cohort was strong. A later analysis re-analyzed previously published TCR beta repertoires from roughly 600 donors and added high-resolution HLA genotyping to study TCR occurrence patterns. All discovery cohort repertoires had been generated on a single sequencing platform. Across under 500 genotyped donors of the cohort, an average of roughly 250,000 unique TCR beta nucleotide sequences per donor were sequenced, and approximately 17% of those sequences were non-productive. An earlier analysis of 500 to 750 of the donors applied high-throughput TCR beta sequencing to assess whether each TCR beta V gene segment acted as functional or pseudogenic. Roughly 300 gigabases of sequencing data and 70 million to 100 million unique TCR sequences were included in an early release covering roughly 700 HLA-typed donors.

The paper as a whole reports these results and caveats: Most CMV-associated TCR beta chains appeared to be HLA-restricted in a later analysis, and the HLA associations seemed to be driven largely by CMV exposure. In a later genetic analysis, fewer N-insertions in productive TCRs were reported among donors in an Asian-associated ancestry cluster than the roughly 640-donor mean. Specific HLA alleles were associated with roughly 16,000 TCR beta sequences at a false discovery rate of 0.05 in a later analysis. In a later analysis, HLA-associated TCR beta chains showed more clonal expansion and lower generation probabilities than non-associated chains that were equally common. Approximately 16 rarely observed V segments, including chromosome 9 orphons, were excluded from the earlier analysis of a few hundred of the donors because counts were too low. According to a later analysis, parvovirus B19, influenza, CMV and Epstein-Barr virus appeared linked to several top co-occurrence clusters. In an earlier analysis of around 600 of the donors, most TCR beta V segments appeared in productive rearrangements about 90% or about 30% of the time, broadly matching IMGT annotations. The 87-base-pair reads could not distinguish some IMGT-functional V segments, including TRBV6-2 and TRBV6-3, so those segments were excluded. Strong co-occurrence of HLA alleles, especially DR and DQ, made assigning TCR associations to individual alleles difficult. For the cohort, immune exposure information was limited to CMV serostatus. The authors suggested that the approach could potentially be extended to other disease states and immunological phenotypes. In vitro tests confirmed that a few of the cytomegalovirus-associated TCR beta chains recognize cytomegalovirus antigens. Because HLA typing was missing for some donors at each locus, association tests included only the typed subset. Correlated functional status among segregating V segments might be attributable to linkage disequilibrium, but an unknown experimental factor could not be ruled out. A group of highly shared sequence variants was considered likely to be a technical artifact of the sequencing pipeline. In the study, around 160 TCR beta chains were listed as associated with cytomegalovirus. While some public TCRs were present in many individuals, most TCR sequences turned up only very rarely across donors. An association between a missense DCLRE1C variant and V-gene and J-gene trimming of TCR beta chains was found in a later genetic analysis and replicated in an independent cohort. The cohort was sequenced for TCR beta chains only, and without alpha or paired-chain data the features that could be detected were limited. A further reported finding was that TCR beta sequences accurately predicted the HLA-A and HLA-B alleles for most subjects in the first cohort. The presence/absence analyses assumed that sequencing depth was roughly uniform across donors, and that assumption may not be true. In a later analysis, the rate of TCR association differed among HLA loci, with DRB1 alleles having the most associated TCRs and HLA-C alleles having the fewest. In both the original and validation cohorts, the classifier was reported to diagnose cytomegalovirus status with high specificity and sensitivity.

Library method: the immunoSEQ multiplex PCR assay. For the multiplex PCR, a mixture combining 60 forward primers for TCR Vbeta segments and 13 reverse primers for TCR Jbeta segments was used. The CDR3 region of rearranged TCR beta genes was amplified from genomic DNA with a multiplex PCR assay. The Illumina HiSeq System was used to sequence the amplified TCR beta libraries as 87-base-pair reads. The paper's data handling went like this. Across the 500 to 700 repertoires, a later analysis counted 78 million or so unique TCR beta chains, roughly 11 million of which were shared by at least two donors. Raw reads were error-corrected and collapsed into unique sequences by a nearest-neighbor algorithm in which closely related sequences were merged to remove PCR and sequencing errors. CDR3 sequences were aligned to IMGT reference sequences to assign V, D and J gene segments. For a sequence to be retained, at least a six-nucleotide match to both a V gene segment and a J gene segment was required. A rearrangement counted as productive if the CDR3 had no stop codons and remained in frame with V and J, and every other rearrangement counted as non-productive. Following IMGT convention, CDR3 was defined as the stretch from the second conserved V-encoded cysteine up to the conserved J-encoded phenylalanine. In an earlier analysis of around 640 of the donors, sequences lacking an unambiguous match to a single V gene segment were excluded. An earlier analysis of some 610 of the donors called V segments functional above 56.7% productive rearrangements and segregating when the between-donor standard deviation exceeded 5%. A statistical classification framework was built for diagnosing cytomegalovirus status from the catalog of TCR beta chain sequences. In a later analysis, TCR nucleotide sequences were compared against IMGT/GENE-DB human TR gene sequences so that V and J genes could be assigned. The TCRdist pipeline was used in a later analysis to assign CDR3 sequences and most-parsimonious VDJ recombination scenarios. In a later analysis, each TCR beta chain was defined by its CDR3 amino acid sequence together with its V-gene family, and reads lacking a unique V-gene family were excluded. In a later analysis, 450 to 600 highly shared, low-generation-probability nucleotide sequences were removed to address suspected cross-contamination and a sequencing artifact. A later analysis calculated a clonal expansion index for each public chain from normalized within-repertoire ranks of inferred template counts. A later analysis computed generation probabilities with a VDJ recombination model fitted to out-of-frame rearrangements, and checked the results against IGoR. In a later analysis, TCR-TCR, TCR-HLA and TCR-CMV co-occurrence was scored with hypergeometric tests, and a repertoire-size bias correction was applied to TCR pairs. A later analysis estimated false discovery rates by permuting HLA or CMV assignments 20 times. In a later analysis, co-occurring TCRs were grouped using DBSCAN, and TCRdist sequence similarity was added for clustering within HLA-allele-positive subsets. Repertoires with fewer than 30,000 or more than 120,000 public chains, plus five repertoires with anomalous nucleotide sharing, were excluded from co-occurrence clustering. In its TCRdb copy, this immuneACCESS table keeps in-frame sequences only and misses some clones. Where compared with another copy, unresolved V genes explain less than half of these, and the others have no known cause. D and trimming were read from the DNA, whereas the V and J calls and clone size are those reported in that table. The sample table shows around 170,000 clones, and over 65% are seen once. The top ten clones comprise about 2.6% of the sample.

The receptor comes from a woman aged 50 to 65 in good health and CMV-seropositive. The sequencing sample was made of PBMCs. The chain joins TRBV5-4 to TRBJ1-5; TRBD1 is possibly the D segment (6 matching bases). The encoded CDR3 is CASSRRKTGLAENQPQHF. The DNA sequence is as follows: TGTGCCAGCAGCAGACGCAAAACAGGGCTTGCGGAGAATCAGCCCCAGCATTTT. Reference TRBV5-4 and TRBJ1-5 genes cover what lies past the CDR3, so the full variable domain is ETGVTQSPTHLIKTRGQQVTLRCSSQSGHNTVSWYQQALGQGPQFIFQYYREEENGRGNFPPRFSGLQFPNYSSELNVNALELDDSALYLCASSRRKTGLAENQPQHFGDGTRLSIL.